The T cell receptor beta chain described here comes from a study of cytomegalovirus exposure and HLA in healthy donors. Whereas donors were nominally healthy upon sampling, unrecorded immune exposures were probable. General study findings and limits: Reports credit the classifier with highly specific, highly sensitive diagnosis of cytomegalovirus status. Presence/absence comparisons presumed near-even sequencing depth among donors.

The CDR3 sequence is 14 residues long. Looked up from germline, CDR1 is SGDLS and CDR2 is YYNGEE. V lost 0 bases to trimming and J lost 2 bases; unmatched junction nucleotides: 1. Notes on this clone: Its target is unknown. Other nucleotide sequences from this sample produce the same CDR3.

PCR employed 60 Vbeta and 13 Jbeta primers. Some clones are missing from TCRdb's copy, which holds only in-frame ones; the method was immunoSEQ multiplex PCR. The data contain fewer than 200,000 clones, 77% of them seen just once; the ten biggest clones take up about 2.6%. The V call is TRBV9, the J call TRBJ2-7; 8 nucleotides align to TRBD2. Material: PBMCs. This receptor was identified in a woman aged 40-49 years in good health and CMV-seropositive. The CDR3 DNA follows: TGTGCCAGCAGCGTAGGCGGGGGGACCTACGAGCAGTACTTC. The encoded protein is CASSVGGGTYEQYF.